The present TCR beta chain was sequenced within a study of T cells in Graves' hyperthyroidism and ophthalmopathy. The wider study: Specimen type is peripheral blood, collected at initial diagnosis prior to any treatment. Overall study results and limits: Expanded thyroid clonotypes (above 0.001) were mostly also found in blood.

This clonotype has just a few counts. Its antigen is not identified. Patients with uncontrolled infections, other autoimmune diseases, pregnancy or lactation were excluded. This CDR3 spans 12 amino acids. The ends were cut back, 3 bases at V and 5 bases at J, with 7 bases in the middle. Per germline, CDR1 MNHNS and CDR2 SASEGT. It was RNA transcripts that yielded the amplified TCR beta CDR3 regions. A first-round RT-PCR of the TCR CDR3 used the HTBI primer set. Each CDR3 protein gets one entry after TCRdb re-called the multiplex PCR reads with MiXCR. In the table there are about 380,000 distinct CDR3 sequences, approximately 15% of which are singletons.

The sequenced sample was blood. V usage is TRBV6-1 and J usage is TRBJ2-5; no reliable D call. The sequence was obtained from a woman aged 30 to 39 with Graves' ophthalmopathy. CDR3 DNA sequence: TGTGCCAGCAGTGATCCCTGGGAGACCCAGTACTTC. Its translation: CASSDPWETQYF.